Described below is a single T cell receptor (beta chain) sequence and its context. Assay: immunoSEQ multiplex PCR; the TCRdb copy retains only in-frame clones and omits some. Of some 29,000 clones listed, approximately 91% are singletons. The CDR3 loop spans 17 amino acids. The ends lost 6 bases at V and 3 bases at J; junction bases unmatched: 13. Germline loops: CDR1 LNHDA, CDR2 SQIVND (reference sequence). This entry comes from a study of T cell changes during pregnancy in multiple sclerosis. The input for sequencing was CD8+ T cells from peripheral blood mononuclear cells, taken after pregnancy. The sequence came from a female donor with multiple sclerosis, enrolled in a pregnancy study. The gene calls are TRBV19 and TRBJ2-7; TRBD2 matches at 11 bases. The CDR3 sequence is CASSPGASGRSYYEQYF. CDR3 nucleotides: TGTGCCAGTAGCCCCGGGGCTAGCGGGAGGAGCTACTACGAGCAGTACTTC.